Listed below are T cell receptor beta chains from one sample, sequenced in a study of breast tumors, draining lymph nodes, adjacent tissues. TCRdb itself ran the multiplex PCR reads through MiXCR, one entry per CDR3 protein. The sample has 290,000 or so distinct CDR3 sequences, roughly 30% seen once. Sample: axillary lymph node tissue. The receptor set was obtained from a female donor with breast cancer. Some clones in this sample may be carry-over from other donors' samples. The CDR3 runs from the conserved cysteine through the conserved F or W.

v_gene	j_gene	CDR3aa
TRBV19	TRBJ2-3	CASSIGSSGGLDTQYF
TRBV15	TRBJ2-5	CATSREIAGGWGQETQYF
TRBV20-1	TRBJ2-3	CSATGTGGADTQYF
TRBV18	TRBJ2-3	CASSPMRGTDTQYF
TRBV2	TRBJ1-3	CASNAQVTSGNAIYF
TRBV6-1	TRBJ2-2	CASSEVQGMAGELFF
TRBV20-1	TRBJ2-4	CSAGLAGIQSF
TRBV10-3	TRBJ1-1	CASSYWKGWTEAFF
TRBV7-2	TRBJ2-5	CASSLRLTGAFKETQYF
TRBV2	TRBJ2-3	CASSGSGTSTDTQYF
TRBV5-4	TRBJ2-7	CASSSSTGYGEQYF
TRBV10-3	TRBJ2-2	CAIRGELFF
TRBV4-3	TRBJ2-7	CASSHKLSSYEQYF
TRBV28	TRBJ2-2	CASSARTGGRGNTGELFF
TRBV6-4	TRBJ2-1	CASSATGTSGRALGEQFF
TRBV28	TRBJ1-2	CASSSGGLGEYGYTF
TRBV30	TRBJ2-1	CAWNLLTNEQFF
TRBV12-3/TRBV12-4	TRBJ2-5	CASSHSPGAGETQYF
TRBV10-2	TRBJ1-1	CASSEFRGNTEAFF
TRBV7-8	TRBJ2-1	CATSSQKRDEQFF
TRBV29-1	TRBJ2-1	CSGRSGPYNEQFF
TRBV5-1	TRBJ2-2	CASSVLETNTGELFF
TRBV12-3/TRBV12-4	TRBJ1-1	CASRPGQARIAFF
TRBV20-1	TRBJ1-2	CSASISNYGYTF
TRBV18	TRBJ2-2	CASSPASTGELFF
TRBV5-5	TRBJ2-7	CASKSRASRAYEQYF
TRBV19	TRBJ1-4	CASSKGVGEKLFF
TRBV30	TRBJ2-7	CAWSEGLAGASEQYF
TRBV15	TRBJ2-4	CATSKGQGKNIQYF
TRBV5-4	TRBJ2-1	CASSLRGEADNEQFF
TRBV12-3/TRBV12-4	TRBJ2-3	CASSLTTGSSPTQYF
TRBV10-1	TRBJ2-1	CASSESRGYQNYNEQFF
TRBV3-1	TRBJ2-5	CASSPSGLKETQYF
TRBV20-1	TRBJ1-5	CSAFTGTGKFNQPQHF
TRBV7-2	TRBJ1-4	CASSFMENRLFF
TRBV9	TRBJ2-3	CASSAYGLAGVGDTQYF
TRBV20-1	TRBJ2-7	CSARDMGQSTPQYF
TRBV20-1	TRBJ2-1	CSAEGQGYEQFF
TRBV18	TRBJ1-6	CASSPRPYNSPLHF
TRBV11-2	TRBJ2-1	CASSLAGLADNEQFF
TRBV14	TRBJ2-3	CASSQFTWYTSTDTQYF
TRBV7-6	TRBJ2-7	CASSSLTGPYEQYF
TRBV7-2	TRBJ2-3	CASSLILLAGADTQYF
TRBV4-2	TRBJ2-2	CASSQGAGGPAGELFF
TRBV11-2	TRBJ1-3	CASSPGDKSNTIYF
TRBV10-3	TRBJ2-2	CAITGGTGELFF
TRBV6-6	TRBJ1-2	CASSHSRGQGNLGYTF
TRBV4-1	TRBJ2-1	CASSPGTSETNEQFF
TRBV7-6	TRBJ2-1	CASSSGSNEQRF
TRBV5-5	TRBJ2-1	CASSWSLALDNEKFF
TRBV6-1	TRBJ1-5	CASSVSSSYSNQPQHF
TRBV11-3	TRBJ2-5	CASSLDTRTSGWAETQYF
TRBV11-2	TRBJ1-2	CASSLGQGAYTF
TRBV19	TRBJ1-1	CASSLQRDTAAFF
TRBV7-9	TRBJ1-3	CASSLTGSYSGNTIYF
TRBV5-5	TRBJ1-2	CASSLADRSYGYTF
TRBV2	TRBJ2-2	CASKARAGGPDTGELFF
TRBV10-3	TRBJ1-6	CAISKTGDSPLHF
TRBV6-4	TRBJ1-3	CASSTIYF
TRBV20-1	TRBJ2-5	CRGERVGLAVAGETQYF